Ten or more counts support the clone carrying this T cell receptor (beta chain). The antigen remains undetermined. TCRdb redid the calling of the reads with MiXCR, one entry per CDR3 protein. The table records around 260,000 distinct CDR3 sequences, approximately 10% of them present only once. These data belong to a study of T cell repertoires in cytomegalovirus infection. Study-wide findings and caveats: Dominant in the ex vivo response were TCR beta clonotypes restricted by HLA-C and specific for CMV.

Source material: PBMCs. The clonotype originates from a human donor in good health (CMV status not recorded). Some clones in this sample may be carry-over from other donors' samples.

The CDR3 region has the DNA TGCAGTGCTAGAGACCTACGGGGGGTTAATAATTCACCCCTCCACTTT. This sequence encodes CSARDLRGVNNSPLHF. The rearrangement links TRBV20-1 to TRBJ1-6; tentatively, D is TRBD1 (5 bases). The CDR3 has 16 residues. Germline V gene data show CDR1 as DFQATT and CDR2 as SNEGSKA (reference sequence). V shed 0 bases and J shed 5 bases, with 14 bases lying between them.